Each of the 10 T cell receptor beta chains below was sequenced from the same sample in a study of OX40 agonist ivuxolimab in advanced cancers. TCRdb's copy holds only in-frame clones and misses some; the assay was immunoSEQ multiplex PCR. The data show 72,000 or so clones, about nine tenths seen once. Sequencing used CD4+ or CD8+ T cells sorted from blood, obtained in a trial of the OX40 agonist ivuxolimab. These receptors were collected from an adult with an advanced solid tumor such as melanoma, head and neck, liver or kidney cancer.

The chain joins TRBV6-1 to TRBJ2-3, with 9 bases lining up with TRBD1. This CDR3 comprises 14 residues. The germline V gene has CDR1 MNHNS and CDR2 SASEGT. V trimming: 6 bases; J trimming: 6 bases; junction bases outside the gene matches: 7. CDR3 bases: TGTGCCAGCAGGGGGACAGGGCCGGGGGATACGCAGTATTTT. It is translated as CASRGTGPGDTQYF.

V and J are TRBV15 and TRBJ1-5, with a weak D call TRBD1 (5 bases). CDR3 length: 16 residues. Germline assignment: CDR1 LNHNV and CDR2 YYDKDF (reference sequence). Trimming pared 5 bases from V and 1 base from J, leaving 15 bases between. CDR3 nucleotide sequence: TGTGCCACCAGCCGAAGTAGAGGGGTGAGCAATCAGCCCCAGCATTTT. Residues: CATSRSRGVSNQPQHF.

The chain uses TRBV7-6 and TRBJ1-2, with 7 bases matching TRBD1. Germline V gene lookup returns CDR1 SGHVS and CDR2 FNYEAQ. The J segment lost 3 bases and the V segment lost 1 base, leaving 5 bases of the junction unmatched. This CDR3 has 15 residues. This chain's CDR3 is CASSLGTTGDYGYTF. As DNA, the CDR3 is TGTGCCAGCAGCTTAGGGACTACAGGGGACTATGGCTACACCTTC.

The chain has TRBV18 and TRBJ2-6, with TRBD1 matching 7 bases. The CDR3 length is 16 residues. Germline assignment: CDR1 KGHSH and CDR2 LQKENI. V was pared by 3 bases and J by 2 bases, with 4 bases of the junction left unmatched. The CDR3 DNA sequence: TGTGCCAGCTCACCGACAGGGCCTACTGGGGCCAACGTCCTGACTTTC. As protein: CASSPTGPTGANVLTF.

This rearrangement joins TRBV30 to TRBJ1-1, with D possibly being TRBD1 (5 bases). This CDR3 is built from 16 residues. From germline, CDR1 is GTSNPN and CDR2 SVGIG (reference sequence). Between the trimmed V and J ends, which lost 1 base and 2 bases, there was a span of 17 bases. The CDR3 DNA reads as TGTGCCTGGAGTGCCCCAACGACAGTTCGCAACACTGAAGCTTTCTTT. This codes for CAWSAPTTVRNTEAFF.

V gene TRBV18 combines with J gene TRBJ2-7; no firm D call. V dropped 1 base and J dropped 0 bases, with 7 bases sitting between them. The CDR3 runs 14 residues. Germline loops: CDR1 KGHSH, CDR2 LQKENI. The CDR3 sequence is CASSPQSSSYEQYF. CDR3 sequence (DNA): TGTGCCAGCTCACCACAAAGTAGCTCCTACGAGCAGTACTTC.

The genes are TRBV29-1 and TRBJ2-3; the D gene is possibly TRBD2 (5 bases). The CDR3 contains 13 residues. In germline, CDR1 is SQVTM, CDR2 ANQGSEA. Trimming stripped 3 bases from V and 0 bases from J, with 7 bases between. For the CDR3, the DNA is TGCAGCGTTGAGTCGGGGAGCACAGATACGCAGTATTTT. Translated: CSVESGSTDTQYF.

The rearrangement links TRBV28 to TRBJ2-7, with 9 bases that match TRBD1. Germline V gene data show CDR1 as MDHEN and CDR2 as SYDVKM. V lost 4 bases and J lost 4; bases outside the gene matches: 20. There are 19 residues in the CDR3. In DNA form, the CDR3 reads TGTGCCAGCAGTTACTCCCACACACCCAACAGGGGGCGCAGATACGAGCAGTACTTC. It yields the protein CASSYSHTPNRGRRYEQYF.

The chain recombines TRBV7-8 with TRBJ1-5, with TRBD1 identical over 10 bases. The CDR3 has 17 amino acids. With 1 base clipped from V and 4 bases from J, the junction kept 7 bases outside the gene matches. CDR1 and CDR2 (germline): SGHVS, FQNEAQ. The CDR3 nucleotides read TGTGCCAGCAGCTTAGGGACAGGGGGTTCGGGAAATCAGCCCCAGCATTTT. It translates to CASSLGTGGSGNQPQHF.

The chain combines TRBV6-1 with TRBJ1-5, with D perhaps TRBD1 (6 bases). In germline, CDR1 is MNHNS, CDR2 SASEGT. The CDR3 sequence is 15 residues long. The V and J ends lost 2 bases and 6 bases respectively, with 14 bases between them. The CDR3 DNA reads TGTGCCAGCAGTGAAATGGGGGCCGGAGGTCAGCCCCAGCATTTT. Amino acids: CASSEMGAGGQPQHF.